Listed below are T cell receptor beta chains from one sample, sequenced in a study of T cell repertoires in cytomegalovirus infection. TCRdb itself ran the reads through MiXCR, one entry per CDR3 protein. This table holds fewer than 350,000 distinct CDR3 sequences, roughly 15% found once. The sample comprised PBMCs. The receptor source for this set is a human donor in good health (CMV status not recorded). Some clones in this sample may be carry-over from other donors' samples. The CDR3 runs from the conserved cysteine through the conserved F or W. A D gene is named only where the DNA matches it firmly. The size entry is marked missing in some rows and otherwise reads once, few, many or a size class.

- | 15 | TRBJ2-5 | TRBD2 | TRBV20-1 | TGCAGTGCTAGAGATTCCCTTCCCGGGGGGAAGACCCAGTACTTC | CSARDSLPGGKTQYF
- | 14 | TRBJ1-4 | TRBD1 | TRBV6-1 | TGTGCCAGCAGGAGGGGACAGGGGAGTGAAAAACTGTTTTTT | CASRRGQGSEKLFF
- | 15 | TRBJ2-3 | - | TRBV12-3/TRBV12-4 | TGTGCCAGCAGTTTAGCTCTACGCAGGGGAAATACGCAGTATTTT | CASSLALRRGNTQYF
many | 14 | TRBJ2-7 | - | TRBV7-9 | TGTGCCAGCAGCTCCACAAGGGACTCCTACGAGCAGTACTTC | CASSSTRDSYEQYF
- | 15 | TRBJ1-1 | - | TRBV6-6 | TGTGCCAGCAGTTACCCAGGACTTGGAAGGACTGAAGCTTTCTTT | CASSYPGLGRTEAFF
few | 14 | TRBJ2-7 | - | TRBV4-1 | TGCGCCAGCAGCCAAGAGACGGCTTCCTACGAGCAGTACTTC | CASSQETASYEQYF
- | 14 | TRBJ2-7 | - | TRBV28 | TGTGCCAGCAGTTCGCCGACGAGCTCCTACGAGCAGTACTTC | CASSSPTSSYEQYF
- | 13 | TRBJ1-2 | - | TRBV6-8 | TGTGCCAGCAGTTACGGGGCGCGGAATGGCTACACCTTC | CASSYGARNGYTF
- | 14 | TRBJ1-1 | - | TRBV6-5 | TGTGCCAGCAGTTACTCGTACGTACCTGGTGAAGCTTTCTTT | CASSYSYVPGEAFF
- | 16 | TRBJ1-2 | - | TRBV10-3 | TGTGCCATCAGTGACATGGACTCCCGTACCCGACGTGGCTACACCTTC | CAISDMDSRTRRGYTF
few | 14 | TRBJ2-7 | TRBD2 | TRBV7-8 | TGTGCCAGCAGCTTCCTAGCGGGGTACTACGAGCAGTACTTC | CASSFLAGYYEQYF
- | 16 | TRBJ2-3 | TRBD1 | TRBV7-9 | TGTGCCAGCAGCCGCAGTCGGGACAGGGGCACAGATACGCAGTATTTT | CASSRSRDRGTDTQYF
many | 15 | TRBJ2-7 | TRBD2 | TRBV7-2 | TGTGCCAGCAGACTAGGTAGCGGGGAATTTTACGAGCAGTACTTC | CASRLGSGEFYEQYF
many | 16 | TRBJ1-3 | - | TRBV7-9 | TGTGCCAGCAGCCCAGCAGGAACCATGGAAGGAAACACCATATATTTT | CASSPAGTMEGNTIYF
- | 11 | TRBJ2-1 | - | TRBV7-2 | TGTGCCAGCAGCCTGGAGGGTGAGCAGTTCTTC | CASSLEGEQFF
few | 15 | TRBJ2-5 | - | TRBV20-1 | TGCAGTGCTAGAGATCTGAGTAATTGGCGAGAGACCCAGTACTTC | CSARDLSNWRETQYF
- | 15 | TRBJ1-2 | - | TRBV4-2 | TGTGCCAGCAGCCAGACCCCAGGGGCTGGCTATGGCTACACCTTC | CASSQTPGAGYGYTF
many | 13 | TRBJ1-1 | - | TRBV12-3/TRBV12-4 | TGTGCCAGCAGTTTGTTCCGGAACACTGAAGCTTTCTTT | CASSLFRNTEAFF
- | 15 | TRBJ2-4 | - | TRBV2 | TGTGCCAGCAGTGACAGGGGCACACCCAAAAACATTCAGTACTTC | CASSDRGTPKNIQYF
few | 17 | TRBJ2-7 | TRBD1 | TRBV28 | TGTGCCAGCAGTCCCCGTACCGGGACAGGGGGCCCCTACGAGCAGTACTTC | CASSPRTGTGGPYEQYF
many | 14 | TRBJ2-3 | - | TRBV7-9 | TGTGCCAGCAGGGAGGGAGCCGGCACAGATACGCAGTATTTT | CASREGAGTDTQYF
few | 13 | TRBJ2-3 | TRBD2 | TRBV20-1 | TGCAGCGGGACTAGCGGGGGGGCCCAAACGCAGTATTTT | CSGTSGGAQTQYF
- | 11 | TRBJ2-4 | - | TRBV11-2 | TGTGCCAGCAGCGCCTTAGCGATTCAGTACTTC | CASSALAIQYF
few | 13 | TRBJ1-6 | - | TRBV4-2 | TGTGCCAGCAGTCTCAACAGCAATTCACCCCTCCACTTT | CASSLNSNSPLHF
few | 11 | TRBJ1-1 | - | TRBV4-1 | TGCGCCAGCAGCCAAACAGGGGAAGCTTTCTTT | CASSQTGEAFF
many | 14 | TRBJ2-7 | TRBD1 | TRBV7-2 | TGTGCCAGCAGCTGGACAGGGATCTCCTACGAGCAGTACTTC | CASSWTGISYEQYF
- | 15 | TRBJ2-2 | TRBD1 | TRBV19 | TGTGCCAGTAGTATGGGAACAGGGGGCACCGGGGAGCTGTTTTTT | CASSMGTGGTGELFF
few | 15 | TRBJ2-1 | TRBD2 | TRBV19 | TGTGCCAGTAGGAGGCCGGGACTAGCGTACAATGAGCAGTTCTTC | CASRRPGLAYNEQFF
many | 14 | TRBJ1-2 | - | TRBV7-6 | TGTGCCAGCAGCTCGGGGCCAGGGGACTATGGCTACACCTTC | CASSSGPGDYGYTF
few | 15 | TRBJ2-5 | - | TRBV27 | TGTGCCAGCAGTTTATCACAGCCGGGTTTAGAGACCCAGTACTTC | CASSLSQPGLETQYF
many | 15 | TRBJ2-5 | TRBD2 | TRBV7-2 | TGTGCCAGCAGCACTGGGGGTGGGGCCCGGGGGGCCCAGTACTTC | CASSTGGGARGAQYF
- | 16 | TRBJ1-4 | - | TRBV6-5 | TGTGCCAGCAGTTACTCCCCATCGCCAACTAATGAAAAACTGTTTTTT | CASSYSPSPTNEKLFF
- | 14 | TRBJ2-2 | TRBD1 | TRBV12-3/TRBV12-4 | TGTGCCAGCAGTTTGGACAGGCCCACCGGGGAGCTGTTTTTT | CASSLDRPTGELFF
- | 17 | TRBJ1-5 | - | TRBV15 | TGTGCCACCAGCAGCCGGGTCTATGGAAGGAGCAATCAGCCCCAGCATTTT | CATSSRVYGRSNQPQHF
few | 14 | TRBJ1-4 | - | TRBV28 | TGTGCCAGCAAAATAGGGGCTGGGAATGAAAAACTGTTTTTT | CASKIGAGNEKLFF
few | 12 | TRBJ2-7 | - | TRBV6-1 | TGTGCCAGCGGGACAAGGGACTACGAGCAGTACTTC | CASGTRDYEQYF
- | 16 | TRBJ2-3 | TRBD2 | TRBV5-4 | TGTGCCAGCAGCGGGACTAGCGGGGGGCGCACAGATACGCAGTATTTT | CASSGTSGGRTDTQYF
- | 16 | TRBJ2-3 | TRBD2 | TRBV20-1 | TGCAGTGCCGAAGGGACTAGCGGGGGGGAGGGAGATACGCAGTATTTT | CSAEGTSGGEGDTQYF
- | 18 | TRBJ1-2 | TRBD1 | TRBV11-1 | TGTGCCAGCAGCGCGAGGGACAGGACTCATGGCAGGAACTATGGCTACACCTTC | CASSARDRTHGRNYGYTF
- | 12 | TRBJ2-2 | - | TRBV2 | TGTGCCAGCACACAGGGTCCCCGGGAGCTGTTTTTT | CASTQGPRELFF
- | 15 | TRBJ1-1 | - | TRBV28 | TGTGCCAGCAGTTTGCCACCACAGAGGAACACTGAAGCTTTCTTT | CASSLPPQRNTEAFF
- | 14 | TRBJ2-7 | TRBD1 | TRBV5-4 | TGTGCCAGCAGCTTGGAGGGACAGGGCTTACTTCAGTACTTC | CASSLEGQGLLQYF
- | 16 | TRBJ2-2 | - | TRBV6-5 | TGTGCCAGCAGTTACAACGCGCTAGCGAACACCGGGGAGCTGTTTTTT | CASSYNALANTGELFF